Described below is a single TCR beta chain sequence and its context. The data belong to a study of blood T cell repertoires in COVID-19. Whole-study context: Sources were T cells, B-cell-depleted T cells, or PBMCs; the material itself was cDNA or gDNA.

Produced via immunoSEQ multiplex PCR; TCRdb's table is partial and in-frame only. Of about 110,000 clones in the sample, 90% were seen once. This CDR3 spans 16 amino acids. V lost 6 bases to trimming and J lost 2 bases; unmatched junction nucleotides: 10. The V gene's germline CDR1 is MNHEY and CDR2 SMNVEV (reference sequence). This sequence originates from a woman aged 50 to 60 with acute or convalescent COVID-19. Sequencing input: peripheral blood. The chain has TRBV27 and TRBJ2-3, with TRBD1 matching over 8 bases. The CDR3 region is CASRRTGHIDTDTQYF. CDR3 coding DNA: TGTGCCAGCAGGCGGACAGGGCACATTGACACAGATACGCAGTATTTT.